This T cell receptor beta chain was documented in a study of identifying expanded T cells in peripheral blood. Study results and caveats: Technical replicates showed roughly 1.2 changed clones; around 2 weeks 15 to 20; four weeks 19. Across healthy donors, higher total template counts meant significantly greater roughly 2-week count variance.

Trimming shortened V by 4 bases and J by 6 bases, and 10 bases separated the two germline ends. Germline-derived CDR1 and CDR2 are WSHSY and SAAADI. CDR3 length equals 13 residues. The assay was immunoSEQ multiplex PCR, and TCRdb's table has in-frame clones only and misses some. The sample comprises some 77,000 clones, 85% to 90% of which are singletons, and roughly 19% rests with the top ten. No infections or other immune events were documented during collection. On this clone: Its antigen is undetermined.

Sequences were obtained from blood. This receptor was identified in a person aged 18 to 75 in good health. The V gene is TRBV10-2, the J gene TRBJ1-5; D uncertain. CDR3 coding DNA: TGCGCCAGCAGTGGTCAGTTGAGTCAGCCCCAGCATTTT. This sequence encodes CASSGQLSQPQHF.